This TCR beta chain was retrieved from a study of control samples from healthy donors and cancer patients. Germline values: CDR1 SGDLS, CDR2 YYNGEE. The V gene end was trimmed by 5 bases and the J gene end by 3 bases; junction bases not matched to a gene: 3. The CDR3 consists of 15 residues. Assay: immunoSEQ multiplex PCR; the TCRdb copy retains only in-frame clones and omits some. Of 100,000 to 150,000 clones detected, just under 95% appear once; the ten largest clones hold less than 7%. The chain couples TRBV9 to TRBJ2-3, with 13 positions matching TRBD2. This receptor was obtained from a man aged 18 to 30 in good health. Specimen: blood. The chain's CDR3 is CASSLLAGGTDTQYF. For the CDR3, the DNA is TGTGCCAGCAGTCTACTAGCGGGGGGGACAGATACGCAGTATTTT.